The rows below give T cell receptor beta chains drawn from one sample of a study of shared clonotypes between healthy human individuals. TCRdb keeps only in-frame clones here, not all; method: immunoSEQ multiplex PCR. Of around 640,000 clones in the sample, around 96% were seen once. Sequencing was performed on naive CD8+ T cells sorted from blood. The receptors were gathered from a woman aged 30 to 39 in good health. Both conserved end residues are part of each CDR3. A D gene is named only where the DNA matches it firmly. Size tells how often a clone was seen (once, few, many) or the class of an expanded clone, and some rows leave it out.

d_call,j_call,v_call,clone_size,cdr3_aa,cdr3_nt
-,TRBJ2-2,TRBV9,-,CAGGGPGSGTGELFF,TGTGCCGGAGGAGGACCCGGTTCAGGCACCGGGGAGCTGTTTTTT
-,TRBJ2-1,TRBV28,-,CASSLPLPQPEIVNNEQFF,TGTGCCAGCAGTTTACCCCTCCCTCAACCCGAGATAGTAAACAATGAGCAGTTCTTC
TRBD1,TRBJ2-2,TRBV6-5,-,CASSYSLDRGGGELFF,TGTGCCAGCAGTTACTCGCTGGACAGGGGTGGCGGGGAGCTGTTTTTT
TRBD1,TRBJ2-7,TRBV10-1,-,CASSDGTVTYEQYF,TGCGCCAGCAGTGACGGGACAGTGACCTACGAGCAGTACTTC
-,TRBJ2-6,TRBV27,-,CASSLSAGANVLTF,TGTGCCAGCAGTTTAAGCGCCGGGGCCAACGTCCTGACTTTC
TRBD1,TRBJ1-5,TRBV28,-,CASRIQGISQPQHF,TGTGCCAGCAGGATACAGGGGATAAGTCAGCCCCAGCATTTT
-,TRBJ1-4,TRBV9,-,CASSAGVGPVRLFF,TGTGCCAGCAGCGCCGGGGTAGGTCCGGTCCGACTGTTTTTT
-,TRBJ2-7,TRBV15,-,CATSRDGRDSSGQYF,TGTGCCACCAGCAGAGATGGTAGGGACTCCTCGGGGCAGTACTTC
-,TRBJ2-7,TRBV25-1,-,CASNFSERLYEQYF,TGTGCCAGCAACTTTTCGGAGAGGCTCTACGAGCAGTACTTC
-,TRBJ2-7,TRBV25-1,-,CASSEYGGMGEQYF,TGTGCCAGCAGTGAATATGGGGGCATGGGGGAGCAGTACTTC
-,TRBJ1-1,TRBV23-1,-,CASSQFQVGTEAFF,TGCGCCAGCAGTCAATTTCAAGTGGGCACTGAAGCTTTCTTT
-,TRBJ2-2,TRBV28,-,CASSSVRESNTGELFF,TGTGCCAGCAGCTCCGTGAGGGAATCGAACACCGGGGAGCTGTTTTTT
TRBD2,TRBJ2-7,TRBV7-2,-,CASSYSGTSYYEQYF,TGTGCCAGCAGCTACTCCGGGACTAGCTACTACGAGCAGTACTTC
TRBD2,TRBJ2-1,TRBV28,-,CASSTDEEREYNEQFF,TGTGCCAGCAGCACTGATGAGGAGCGGGAGTACAATGAGCAGTTCTTC
-,TRBJ2-3,TRBV2,-,CASSEPWGDTDTQYF,TGTGCCAGCAGCGAACCTTGGGGGGACACAGATACGCAGTATTTT
-,TRBJ1-3,TRBV11-2,-,CASSLDPGATFANTIYF,TGTGCCAGCAGCTTAGATCCAGGGGCCACCTTTGCAAACACCATATATTTT
TRBD1,TRBJ1-1,TRBV19,-,CASSIDFAGQGDRAFF,TGTGCCAGTAGTATAGATTTTGCCGGACAGGGGGACCGAGCTTTCTTT
TRBD1,TRBJ1-2,TRBV5-1,-,CASSSRDSNYGYTF,TGCGCCAGCAGCAGCCGGGACAGTAACTATGGCTACACCTTC
TRBD1,TRBJ2-7,TRBV27,-,CASSDSPGTGAHEQYF,TGTGCCAGCAGCGACTCCCCCGGGACAGGGGCCCACGAGCAGTACTTC
-,TRBJ2-7,TRBV19,-,CASSIAPDYEQYF,TGTGCCAGTAGTATCGCGCCGGACTACGAGCAGTACTTC
-,TRBJ2-1,TRBV28,-,CASSLLEASYNEQFF,TGTGCCAGCAGTTTGTTGGAGGCGTCCTACAATGAGCAGTTCTTC
-,TRBJ2-7,TRBV28,-,CASSLPVYEQYF,TGTGCCAGCAGTTTGCCGGTCTACGAGCAGTACTTC
-,TRBJ2-1,TRBV29-1,-,CSVESAYNEQFF,TGCAGCGTTGAATCGGCTTACAATGAGCAGTTCTTC
-,TRBJ1-5,TRBV6-1,-,CASSDGQVDQPQHF,TGTGCCAGCAGTGACGGGCAGGTGGATCAGCCCCAGCATTTT
-,TRBJ2-7,TRBV7-6,-,CASSLGLGEQYF,TGTGCCAGCAGCTTAGGACTAGGCGAGCAGTACTTC
TRBD2,TRBJ2-7,TRBV27,-,CASRMTSGSYEQYF,TGTGCCAGCAGGATGACTAGCGGGAGTTACGAGCAGTACTTC
-,TRBJ2-1,TRBV11-2,-,CASSFPQAGSSYNEQFF,TGTGCCAGCAGCTTCCCTCAGGCGGGTAGCTCCTACAATGAGCAGTTCTTC
TRBD1,TRBJ1-2,TRBV5-6,-,CASSGSGTGVYYGYTF,TGTGCCAGCAGCGGGTCCGGGACAGGGGTTTACTATGGCTACACCTTC
TRBD2,TRBJ2-1,TRBV28,-,CASRLASRGLAGLNEQFF,TGTGCCAGCAGGTTAGCCTCCCGCGGACTAGCGGGATTAAATGAGCAGTTCTTC
TRBD2,TRBJ2-2,TRBV7-9,-,CASSPGLAGDKGELFF,TGTGCCAGCAGCCCGGGACTAGCGGGAGATAAGGGGGAGCTGTTTTTT
TRBD1,TRBJ2-5,TRBV27,-,CASSLGTPGQVPETQYF,TGTGCCAGCAGTTTAGGTACGCCCGGACAGGTCCCGGAGACCCAGTACTTC
TRBD1,TRBJ2-2,TRBV11-1,-,CASSQRTGAAGELFF,TGTGCCAGCTCACAGAGGACAGGGGCGGCCGGGGAGCTGTTTTTT
-,TRBJ2-1,TRBV27,-,CASSLQDGYNEQFF,TGTGCCAGCAGTTTACAGGACGGGTACAATGAGCAGTTCTTC
TRBD1,TRBJ2-4,TRBV6-6,once,CASSPQGAGNIQYF,TGTGCCAGCAGCCCCCAGGGGGCGGGAAACATTCAGTACTTC
-,TRBJ2-3,TRBV10-2,-,CASSDRLAGTDTQYF,TGCGCCAGCAGTGATCGGCTAGCCGGCACAGATACGCAGTATTTT
-,TRBJ2-1,TRBV11-2,-,CASSLGSGSAVEQFF,TGTGCCAGCAGCTTAGGGTCCGGCTCCGCGGTTGAGCAGTTCTTC
-,TRBJ2-3,TRBV28,-,CASSSPTSTDTQYF,TGTGCCAGCAGTTCTCCGACTAGCACAGATACGCAGTATTTT
TRBD1,TRBJ2-7,TRBV7-9,-,CAISHSETGDEQYF,TGTGCCATCTCCCATAGCGAGACAGGGGACGAGCAGTACTTC
-,TRBJ2-1,TRBV20-1,-,CSASLGTEQFF,TGCAGTGCTAGCCTCGGGACAGAGCAGTTCTTC